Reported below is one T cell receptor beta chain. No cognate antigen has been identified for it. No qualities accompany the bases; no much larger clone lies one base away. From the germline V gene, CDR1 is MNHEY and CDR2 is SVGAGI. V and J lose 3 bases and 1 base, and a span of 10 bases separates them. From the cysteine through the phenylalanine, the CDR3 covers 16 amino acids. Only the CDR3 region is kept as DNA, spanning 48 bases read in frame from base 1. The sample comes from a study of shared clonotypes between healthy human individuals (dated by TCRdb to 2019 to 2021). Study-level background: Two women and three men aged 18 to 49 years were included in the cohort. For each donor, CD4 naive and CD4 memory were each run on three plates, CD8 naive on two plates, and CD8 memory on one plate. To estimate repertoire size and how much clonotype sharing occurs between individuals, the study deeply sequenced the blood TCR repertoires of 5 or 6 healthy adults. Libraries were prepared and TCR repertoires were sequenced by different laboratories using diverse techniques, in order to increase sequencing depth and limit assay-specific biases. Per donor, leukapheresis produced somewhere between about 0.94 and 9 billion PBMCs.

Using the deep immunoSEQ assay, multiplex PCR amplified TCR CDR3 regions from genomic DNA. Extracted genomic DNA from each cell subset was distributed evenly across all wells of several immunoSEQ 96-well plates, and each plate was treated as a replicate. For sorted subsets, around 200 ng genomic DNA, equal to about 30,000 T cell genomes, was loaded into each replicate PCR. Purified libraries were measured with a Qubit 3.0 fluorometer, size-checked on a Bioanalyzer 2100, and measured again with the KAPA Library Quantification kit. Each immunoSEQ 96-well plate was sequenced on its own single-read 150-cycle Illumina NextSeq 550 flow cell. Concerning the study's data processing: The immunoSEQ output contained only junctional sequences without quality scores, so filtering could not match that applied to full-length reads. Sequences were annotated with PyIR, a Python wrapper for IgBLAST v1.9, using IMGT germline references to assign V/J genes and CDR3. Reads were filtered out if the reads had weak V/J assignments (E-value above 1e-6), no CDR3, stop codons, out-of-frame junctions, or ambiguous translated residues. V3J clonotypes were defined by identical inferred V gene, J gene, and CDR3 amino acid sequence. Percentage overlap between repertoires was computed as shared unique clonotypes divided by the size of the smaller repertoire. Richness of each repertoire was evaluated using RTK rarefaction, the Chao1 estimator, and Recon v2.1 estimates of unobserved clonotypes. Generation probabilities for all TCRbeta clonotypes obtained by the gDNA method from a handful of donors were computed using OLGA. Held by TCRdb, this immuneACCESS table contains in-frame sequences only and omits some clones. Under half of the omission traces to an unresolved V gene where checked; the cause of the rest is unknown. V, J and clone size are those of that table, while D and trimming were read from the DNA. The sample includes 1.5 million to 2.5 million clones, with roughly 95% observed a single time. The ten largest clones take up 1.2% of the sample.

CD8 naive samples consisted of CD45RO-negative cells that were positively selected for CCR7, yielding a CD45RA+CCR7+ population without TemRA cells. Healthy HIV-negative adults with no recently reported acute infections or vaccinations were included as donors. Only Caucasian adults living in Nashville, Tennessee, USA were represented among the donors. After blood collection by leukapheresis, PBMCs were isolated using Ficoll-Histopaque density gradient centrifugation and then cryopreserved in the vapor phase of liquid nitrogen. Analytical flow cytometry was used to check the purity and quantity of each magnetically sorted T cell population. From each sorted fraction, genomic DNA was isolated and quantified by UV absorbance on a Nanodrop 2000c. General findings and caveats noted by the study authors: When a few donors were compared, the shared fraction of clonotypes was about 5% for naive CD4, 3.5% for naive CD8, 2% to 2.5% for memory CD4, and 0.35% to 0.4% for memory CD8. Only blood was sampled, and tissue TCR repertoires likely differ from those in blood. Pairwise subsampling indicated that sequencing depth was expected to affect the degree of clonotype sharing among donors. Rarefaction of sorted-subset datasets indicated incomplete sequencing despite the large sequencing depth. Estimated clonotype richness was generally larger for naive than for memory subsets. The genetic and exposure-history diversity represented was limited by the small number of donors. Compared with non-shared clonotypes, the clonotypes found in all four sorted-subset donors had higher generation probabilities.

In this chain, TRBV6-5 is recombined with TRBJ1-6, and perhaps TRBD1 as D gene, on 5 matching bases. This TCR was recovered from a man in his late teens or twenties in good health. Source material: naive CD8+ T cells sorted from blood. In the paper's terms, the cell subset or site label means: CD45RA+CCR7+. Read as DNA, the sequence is TGTGCCAGCAGTTATCTGGGGCAGTCCTATAATTCACCCCTCCACTTT. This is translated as CASSYLGQSYNSPLHF.